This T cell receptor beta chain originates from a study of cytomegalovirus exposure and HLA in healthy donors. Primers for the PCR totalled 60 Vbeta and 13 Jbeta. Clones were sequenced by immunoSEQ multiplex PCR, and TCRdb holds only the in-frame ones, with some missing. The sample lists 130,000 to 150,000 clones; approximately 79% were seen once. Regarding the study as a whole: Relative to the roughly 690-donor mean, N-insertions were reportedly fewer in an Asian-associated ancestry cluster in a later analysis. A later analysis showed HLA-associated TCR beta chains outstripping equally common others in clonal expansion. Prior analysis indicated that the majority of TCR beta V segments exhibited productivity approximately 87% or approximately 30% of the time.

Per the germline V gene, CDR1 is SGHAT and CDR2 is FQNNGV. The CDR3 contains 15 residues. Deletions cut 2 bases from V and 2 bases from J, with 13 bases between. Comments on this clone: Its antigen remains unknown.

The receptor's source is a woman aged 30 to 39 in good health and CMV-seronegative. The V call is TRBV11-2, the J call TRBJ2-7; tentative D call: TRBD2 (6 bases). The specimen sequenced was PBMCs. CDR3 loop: CASSLSRGSPYEQYF. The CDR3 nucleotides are TGTGCCAGCAGCTTATCTCGGGGGAGCCCCTACGAGCAGTACTTC.